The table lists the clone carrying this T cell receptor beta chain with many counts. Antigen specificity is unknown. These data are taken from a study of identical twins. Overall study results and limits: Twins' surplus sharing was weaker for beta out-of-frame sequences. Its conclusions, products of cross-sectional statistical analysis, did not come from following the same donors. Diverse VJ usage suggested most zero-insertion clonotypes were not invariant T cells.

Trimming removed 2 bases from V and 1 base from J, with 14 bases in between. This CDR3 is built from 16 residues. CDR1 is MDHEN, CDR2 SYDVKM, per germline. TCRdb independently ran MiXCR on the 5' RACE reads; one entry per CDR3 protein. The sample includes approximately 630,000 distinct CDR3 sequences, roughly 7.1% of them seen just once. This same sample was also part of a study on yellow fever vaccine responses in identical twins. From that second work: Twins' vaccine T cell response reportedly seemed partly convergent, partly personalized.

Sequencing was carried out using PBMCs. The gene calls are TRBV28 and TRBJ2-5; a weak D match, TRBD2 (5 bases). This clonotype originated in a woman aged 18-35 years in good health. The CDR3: CASSLVISGGQETQYF. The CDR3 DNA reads TGTGCCAGCAGTTTAGTTATAAGCGGTGGCCAAGAGACCCAGTACTTC.